Listed below are T cell receptor beta chains from one sample, sequenced in a study of cytomegalovirus exposure and HLA in healthy donors. TCRdb's copy holds only in-frame clones and misses some; the assay was immunoSEQ multiplex PCR. The table lists about 160,000 clones, approximately 80% of them singletons. Sequencing was done on a sample of PBMCs. All receptors derive from a male donor in good health and CMV-seropositive. The CDR3 runs from the conserved cysteine through the conserved F or W. A D gene is named only where the DNA matches it firmly. The size entry is marked missing in some rows and otherwise reads once, few, many or a size class.

length	D	V	size	J	DNA	CDR3
16	TRBD2	TRBV27	NA	TRBJ2-3	TGTGCCAGCAGTACCGGGACTAGCACAAACACAGATACGCAGTATTTT	CASSTGTSTNTDTQYF
16	TRBD2	TRBV27	NA	TRBJ2-1	TGTGCCAGCAGCAGGGGTGGACTAGCGGGAGTAGATGAGCAGTTCTTC	CASSRGGLAGVDEQFF
16	NA	TRBV7-4	NA	TRBJ1-2	TGTGCCAGCAGCCCCCGGGGGGACAACAGTAACTATGGCTACACCTTC	CASSPRGDNSNYGYTF
14	TRBD2	TRBV10-2	NA	TRBJ2-2	TGCGCCAGCCGACTAGCGGGGGGAACCGGGGAGCTGTTTTTT	CASRLAGGTGELFF
13	NA	TRBV11-3	NA	TRBJ1-5	TGTGCCAGCAGCCTCGACAGCCTTGGGCCCCAGCATTTT	CASSLDSLGPQHF
13	NA	TRBV5-1	NA	TRBJ2-3	TGCGCCAGCAGCTTGGCCGGGACAGATACGCAGTATTTT	CASSLAGTDTQYF
14	NA	TRBV28	NA	TRBJ1-6	TGTGCCAGCAGTACCCTGAACAGGGATTCACCCCTCCACTTT	CASSTLNRDSPLHF
16	NA	TRBV29-1	NA	TRBJ2-3	TGCAGCGTTGGTGGGGCCGTGGGGGCGGCGGCAGATACGCAGTATTTT	CSVGGAVGAAADTQYF
15	TRBD1	TRBV27	NA	TRBJ2-2	TGTGCCACCATACGGCGGACAGGGGGTTTCGGGGAGCTGTTTTTT	CATIRRTGGFGELFF
15	NA	TRBV7-2	NA	TRBJ1-2	TGTGCCAGCAGGCCTCGGGGGGTGGAGAGGTATGGCTACACCTTC	CASRPRGVERYGYTF
13	NA	TRBV19	NA	TRBJ1-4	TGTGCCACCTCGAGGGAGGGAAGGGAAAAACTGTTTTTT	CATSREGREKLFF
14	NA	TRBV30	NA	TRBJ1-6	TGTGCCTGGAGTGTACGGGGTACCAATTCACCCCTCCACTTT	CAWSVRGTNSPLHF
16	TRBD1	TRBV13	NA	TRBJ1-6	TGTGCCAGCAGCATCCGGGACAGGGGGCTAAATTCACCCCTCCACTTT	CASSIRDRGLNSPLHF
12	NA	TRBV28	NA	TRBJ2-7	TGTGCCAGCAGTTTAGAGTTGGTTCAACAGTACTTC	CASSLELVQQYF
15	NA	TRBV7-6	few	TRBJ2-7	TGTGCCAGCAGCTTAAATCGCAGGGAGGTCTACGAGCAGTACTTC	CASSLNRREVYEQYF
15	TRBD1	TRBV25-1	NA	TRBJ1-3	TGTGCCAGCAGTACTGACAGGGGGCGAGGAAACACCATATATTTT	CASSTDRGRGNTIYF